This TCR beta chain came from a study of T cell responses to AZD1222 COVID-19 vaccine. General study findings and limits: Two doses of AZD1222 preceded a rise in Spike-specific TCR breadth and depth. Most donors were white British and more were female, and clonal diversity was possibly underestimated. Spike-spanning, vaccine-associated CD4 TCRs were dominant at 160-218 and 743-854. Only after the peak T cell response were repertoires sampled.

About this clone: Its antigen is undetermined.

Between the trimmed V and J ends, which lost 5 bases and 2 bases, there was a span of 10 bases. The CDR3 totals 13 residues. The V gene's germline CDR1 is MNHEY and CDR2 SVGAGI. Clones were read by immunoSEQ multiplex PCR, and TCRdb kept only the in-frame ones, dropping some. The sample contains 100,000 or so clones, about four fifths of which appear only once. This material consisted of peripheral blood, taken on day 0 of AZD1222 vaccination. This chain joins TRBV6-5 and TRBJ2-7; D is uncertain. This receptor was obtained from an adult in good health. CDR3 bases: TGTGCCAGCAGTCGCCAAACCACCTACGAGCAGTACTTC. It specifies CASSRQTTYEQYF.